This T cell receptor beta chain was documented in a study of monozygotic twins with inflammatory bowel disease. The V gene's germline CDR1 is SGHAT and CDR2 FQDESV (reference sequence). There are 19 residues in the CDR3. Study results and limitations: IBD patients displayed reduced TCRbeta diversity (inverse Simpson) when set against healthy co-twins. The analysis failed to separate different T cell subtypes.

Details on this clonotype: Its target is not known.

Added by template switching were UMIs that each held a 6-nucleotide sample barcode. TCRdb re-called the 5' RACE reads and gives one entry per CDR3 protein, without DNA. The sample table sets out fewer than 350,000 distinct CDR3 sequences. This clonotype was obtained from a human donor with ulcerative colitis or Crohn's disease, or a healthy co-twin of an affected twin (not recorded which). The chain has TRBV11-1 and TRBJ1-2; TCRdb gives TRBD1 as the D gene, but with no DNA this cannot be confirmed. Sequences were obtained from blood. This CDR3 reads CASSRYAPGQVSCLYGYTF.